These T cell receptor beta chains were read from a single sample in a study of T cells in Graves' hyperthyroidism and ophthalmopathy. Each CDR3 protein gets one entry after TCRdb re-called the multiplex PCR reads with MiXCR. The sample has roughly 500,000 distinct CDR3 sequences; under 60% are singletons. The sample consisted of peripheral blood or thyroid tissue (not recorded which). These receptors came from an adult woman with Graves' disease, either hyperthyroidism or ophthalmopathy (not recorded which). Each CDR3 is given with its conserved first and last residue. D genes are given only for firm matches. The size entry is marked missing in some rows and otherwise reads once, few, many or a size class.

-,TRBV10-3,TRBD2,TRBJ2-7,TGTGCCATCAGTGACGGGGGGTACTACGAGCAGTACTTC,CAISDGGYYEQYF
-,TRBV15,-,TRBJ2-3,TGTGCCACCAGACCTGGCAACCCCACAGATACGCAGTATTTT,CATRPGNPTDTQYF
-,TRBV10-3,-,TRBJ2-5,TGTGCCATCAGGGGGCGGGAGACCCAGTACTTC,CAIRGRETQYF
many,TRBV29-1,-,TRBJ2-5,TGCAGCGTTGAAGAACGGAGAGAGACCCAGTACTTC,CSVEERRETQYF
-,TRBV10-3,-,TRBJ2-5,TGTGCCATCAGTGGCGGGGGCCTTGGGCAAGAGACCCAGTACTTC,CAISGGGLGQETQYF
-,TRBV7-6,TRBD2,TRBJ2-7,TGTGCCAGCAGCTTGACTAGCAATTCCTACGAGCAGTACTTC,CASSLTSNSYEQYF
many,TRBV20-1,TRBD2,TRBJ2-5,TGCAGTGCTAGTTTCGGCGGGGGAGGTGAGACCCAGTACTTC,CSASFGGGGETQYF
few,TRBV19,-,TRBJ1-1,TGTGCCAGTAGAAGTACGGCGAACACTGAAGCTTTCTTT,CASRSTANTEAFF
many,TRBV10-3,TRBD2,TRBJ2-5,TGTGCCACGGGACTAGCGGGAGAAGAGACCCAGTACTTC,CATGLAGEETQYF
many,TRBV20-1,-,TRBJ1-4,TGCAGTGCTAGAAGTCAGGGTTGGGGCGAAAAACTGTTTTTT,CSARSQGWGEKLFF
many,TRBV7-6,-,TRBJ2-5,TGTGCCAGCAGCTCGATCCGGACGGGACAAGAGACCCAGTACTTC,CASSSIRTGQETQYF
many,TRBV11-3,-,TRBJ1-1,TGTGCCAGCAGCTTCGGGCAGACCCATTACGCTTTCTTT,CASSFGQTHYAFF
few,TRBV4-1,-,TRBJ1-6,TGCGCCAGCAGCCAAGTCTACAGGGTTAACGAGGTCGCCTCCTATAATTCACCCCTCCACTTT,CASSQVYRVNEVASYNSPLHF
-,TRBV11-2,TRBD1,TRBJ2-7,TGTGCCAGCAGCAGCTGGACAGGGGGAAACGAGCAGTACTTC,CASSSWTGGNEQYF
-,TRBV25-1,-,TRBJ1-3,TGTGCCTGCAGCGCGTCCAGTGGAAACACCATATATTTT,CACSASSGNTIYF
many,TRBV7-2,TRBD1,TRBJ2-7,TGTGCCAGCAGCCAGGGGACAGGGGACATCACCTACGAGCAGTACTTC,CASSQGTGDITYEQYF
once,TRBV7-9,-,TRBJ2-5,TGTGCCAGCAGCTCGAGCGAGGGGCGGCAAGAGACCCAGTACTTC,CASSSSEGRQETQYF
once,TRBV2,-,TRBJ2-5,TGTGCCAGCAGTGAGATTTTGGGGGCGGAGACCCAGTACTTC,CASSEILGAETQYF
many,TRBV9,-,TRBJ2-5,TGTGCCAGCAGCGTATCCGGCCAAGAGACCCAGTACTTC,CASSVSGQETQYF
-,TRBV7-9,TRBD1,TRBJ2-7,TGTGCCAGCAGCGTGAACAGGGGGAAAGGCGAGCAGTACTTC,CASSVNRGKGEQYF
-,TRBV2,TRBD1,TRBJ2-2,TGTGCCAGCAGACAGGGACAGGGCGCCGGGGAGCTGTTTTTT,CASRQGQGAGELFF
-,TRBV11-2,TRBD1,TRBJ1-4,TGTGCCAGCAGCACCGGGACAGCTGTTAATGAAAAACTGTTTTTT,CASSTGTAVNEKLFF
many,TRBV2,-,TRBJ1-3,TGTGCCAGCAGTGAACAGGAGTCTACTGGAAACACCATATATTTT,CASSEQESTGNTIYF
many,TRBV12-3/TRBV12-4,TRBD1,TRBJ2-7,TGTGCCAGCAGTTTATTGGGGGGTGGACAGGGCGACAAGCAGTACTTC,CASSLLGGGQGDKQYF
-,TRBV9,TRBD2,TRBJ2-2,TGTGCCGGCAGCTCTAGCGGGCGAAACACCGGGGAGCTGTTTTTT,CAGSSSGRNTGELFF
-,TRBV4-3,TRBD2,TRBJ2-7,TGCGCCAGCAGCCTAGCGGCTAGCGGGGGCTACGAGCAGAACTTC,CASSLAASGGYEQNF
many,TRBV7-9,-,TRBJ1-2,TGTGCCAGCAGCCGAACAGGGACGGGGGGCTACACCTTC,CASSRTGTGGYTF
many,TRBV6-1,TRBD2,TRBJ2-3,TGTGGGACCGGGAGGGAGGGAGGAGCAGATACGCAGTATTTT,CGTGREGGADTQYF
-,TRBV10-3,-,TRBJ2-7,TGTGCCATCAGTGAGCCTGGGATCGCCTACGAGCAGTACTTC,CAISEPGIAYEQYF
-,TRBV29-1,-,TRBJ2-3,TGCAGTCTCGGGGTAGATACGCAGTATTTT,CSLGVDTQYF
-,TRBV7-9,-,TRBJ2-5,TGTGCCAGCAGCTTAGGCCAGTCTAATGGAGAGACCCAGTACTTC,CASSLGQSNGETQYF
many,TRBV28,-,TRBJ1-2,TGTGCCAGTGCAAACAGGGTTAACTATGGCTACACCTTC,CASANRVNYGYTF
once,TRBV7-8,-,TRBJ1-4,TGTGCCAGCGGCCTCCCGGGACAAGCGGAAGAAAAACTGCTTTTT,CASGLPGQAEEKLLF
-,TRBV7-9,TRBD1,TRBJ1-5,TGTGCCAGCTCCCGAATCGGAGGACAGGGGAATCAGCCCCAGCATTTT,CASSRIGGQGNQPQHF
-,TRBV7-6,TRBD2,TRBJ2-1,TGTGCCAGCAGCTCGACTAGCGAAATGCCATTCGATGAGCAGTTCTTC,CASSSTSEMPFDEQFF
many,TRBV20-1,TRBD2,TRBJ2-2,TGCAGTGCCCTAGATCTGGCTAGCGGAGACACCGGGGAGCTGTTTTTT,CSALDLASGDTGELFF
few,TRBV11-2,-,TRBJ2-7,TGTGCCAGCAGCACACTAAAACGACTCCCTTCCTACGAGCAGTACTTC,CASSTLKRLPSYEQYF
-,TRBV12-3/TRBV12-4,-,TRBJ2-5,TGTGCCAGCAGAATCTTAGGGGCCAGAACACAAGAGACCCAGTACTTC,CASRILGARTQETQYF
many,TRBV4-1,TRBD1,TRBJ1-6,TGCGCCAGCAGCAGGGTCACAGGGGGGGATTCACCCCTCCACTTT,CASSRVTGGDSPLHF
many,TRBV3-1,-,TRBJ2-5,TGTGCCAGCAGCAAGGGACACTTCCAAGAGACCCAGTACTTC,CASSKGHFQETQYF
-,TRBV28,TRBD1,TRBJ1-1,TGTGCCAGCAGTTTTGATATCCAGGGGGCGCGAGCTTTCTTT,CASSFDIQGARAFF
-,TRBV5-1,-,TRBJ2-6,TGCGCCAGCAGCTTGGTCTATGGGGCCAACGTCCTGACTTTC,CASSLVYGANVLTF
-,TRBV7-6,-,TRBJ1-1,TGTGCCACTAGGTTGGGGGCAGGGCCGAACACTGAAGCTTTCTTT,CATRLGAGPNTEAFF
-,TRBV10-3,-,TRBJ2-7,TGTGCCACCGAGGGTTCCAAAGGCTACGAGCAGTACTTC,CATEGSKGYEQYF
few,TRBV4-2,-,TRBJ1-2,TGTGCCAGCAGCCTGTCCGTTTCCTCTTTTGGCTACACCTTC,CASSLSVSSFGYTF
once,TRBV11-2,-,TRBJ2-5,TGTGCCAGCAGCTTCGGTCTAGCGGGACAGGGCTCTGGGACCCAGTACTTC,CASSFGLAGQGSGTQYF
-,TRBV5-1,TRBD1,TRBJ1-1,TGCGCCAGCAGCTCCCGACAGGGGGCGTATAGCACTGAAGCTTTCTTT,CASSSRQGAYSTEAFF
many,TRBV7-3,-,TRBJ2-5,TGTGCCAGCAGCCCAACCTGGCGGGCTTCAGAGACCCAGTACTTC,CASSPTWRASETQYF
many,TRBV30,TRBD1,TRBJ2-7,TGTGCCTGGGGACAGGGCCACGAGCAGTACTTC,CAWGQGHEQYF